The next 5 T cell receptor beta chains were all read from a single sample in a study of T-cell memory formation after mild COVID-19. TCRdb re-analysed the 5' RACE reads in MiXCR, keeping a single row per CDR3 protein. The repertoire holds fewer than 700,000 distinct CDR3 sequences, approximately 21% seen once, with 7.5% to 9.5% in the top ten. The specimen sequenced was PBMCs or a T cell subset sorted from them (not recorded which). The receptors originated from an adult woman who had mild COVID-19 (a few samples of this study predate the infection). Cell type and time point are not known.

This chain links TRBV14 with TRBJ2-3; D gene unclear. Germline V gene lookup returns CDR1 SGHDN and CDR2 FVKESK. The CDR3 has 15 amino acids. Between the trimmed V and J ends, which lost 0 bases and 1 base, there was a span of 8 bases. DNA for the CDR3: TGTGCCAGCAGCCAAGATCCCCGACGCACAGATACGCAGTATTTT. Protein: CASSQDPRRTDTQYF. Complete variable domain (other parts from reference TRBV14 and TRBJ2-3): EAGVTQFPSHSVIEKGQTVTLRCDPISGHDNLYWYRRVMGKEIKFLLHFVKESKQDESGMPNNRFLAERTGGTYSTLKVQPAELEDSGVYFCASSQDPRRTDTQYFGPGTRLTVL.

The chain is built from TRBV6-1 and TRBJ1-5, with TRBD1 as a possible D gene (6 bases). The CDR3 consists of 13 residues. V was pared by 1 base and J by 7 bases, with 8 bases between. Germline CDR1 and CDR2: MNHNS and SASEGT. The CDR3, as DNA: TGTGCCAGCAGTGAAGGACAGGTACAGCCCCAGCATTTT. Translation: CASSEGQVQPQHF.

CDR3 residues: CASSFRDNPYNEQFF. The CDR3 nucleotides are TGTGCCAGCAGCTTCCGGGACAACCCTTACAATGAGCAGTTCTTC. The chain couples TRBV5-6 to TRBJ2-1; perhaps TRBD1 as D (6 bases). CDR1 and CDR2 (germline): SGHDT, YYEEEE. V was shortened by 2 bases and J by 4 bases, with 13 bases between the two germline ends. This CDR3 has 15 amino acids. Using reference TRBV5-6 and TRBJ2-1 for the parts outside the CDR3, the full variable domain is DAGVTQSPTHLIKTRGQQVTLRCSPKSGHDTVSWYQQALGQGPQFIFQYYEEEERQRGNFPDRFSGHQFPNYSSELNVNALLLGDSALYLCASSFRDNPYNEQFFGPGTRLTVL.

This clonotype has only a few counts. The CDR3 loop reads CESRLAVNSYEQYF. The CDR3 nucleotides read TGTGAAAGCCGACTAGCGGTAAACTCCTACGAGCAGTACTTC. This chain uses TRBV7-8 with TRBJ2-7, with 9 bases lining up with TRBD2. In germline, CDR1 is SGHVS, CDR2 FQNEAQ. This CDR3 spans 14 amino acids.

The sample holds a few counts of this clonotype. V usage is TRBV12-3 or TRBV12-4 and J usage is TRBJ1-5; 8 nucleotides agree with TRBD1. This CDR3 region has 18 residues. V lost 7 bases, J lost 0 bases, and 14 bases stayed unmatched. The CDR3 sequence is CASTTSQGGTGSNQPQHF. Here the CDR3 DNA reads TGTGCCAGCACCACATCCCAGGGTGGGACAGGTAGCAATCAGCCCCAGCATTTT.